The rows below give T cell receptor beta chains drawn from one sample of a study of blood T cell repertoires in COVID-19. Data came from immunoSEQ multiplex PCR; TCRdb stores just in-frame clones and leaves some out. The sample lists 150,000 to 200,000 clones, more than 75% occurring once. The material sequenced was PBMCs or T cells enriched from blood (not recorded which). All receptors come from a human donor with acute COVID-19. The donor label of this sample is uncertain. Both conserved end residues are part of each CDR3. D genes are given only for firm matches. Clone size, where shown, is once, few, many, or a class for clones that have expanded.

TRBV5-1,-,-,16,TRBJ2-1,TGCGCCAGCAGCTTGCTCGCGGGACTGGATGTAGATGAGCAGTTCTTC,CASSLLAGLDVDEQFF
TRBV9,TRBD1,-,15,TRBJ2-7,TGTGCCAGCAGCGTAGGCACAGGGGGACGCTACGAGCAGTACTTC,CASSVGTGGRYEQYF
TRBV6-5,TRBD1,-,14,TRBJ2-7,TGTGCCAGCAGCCGAACAGGGGGTTTGTACGAGCAGTACTTC,CASSRTGGLYEQYF
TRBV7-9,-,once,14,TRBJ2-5,TGTGCCAGCGGCCCCACGGGGGTGCGGGAGACCCAGTACTTC,CASGPTGVRETQYF
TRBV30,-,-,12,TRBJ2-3,TGTGCCTGGAATTCAGGGACAGATACGCAGTATTTT,CAWNSGTDTQYF
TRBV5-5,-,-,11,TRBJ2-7,TGTGCCAGCAGCCCCAGTTACGAGCAGTACTTC,CASSPSYEQYF
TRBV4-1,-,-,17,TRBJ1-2,TGCGCCAGCAGCCAAGACTTACCTAACCGGGCTAACTATGGCTACACCTTC,CASSQDLPNRANYGYTF
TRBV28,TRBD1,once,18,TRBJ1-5,TGTGCCAGCAGTTCCGGGACAGGGGGTCTCCTTAGCAATCAGCCCCAGCATTTT,CASSSGTGGLLSNQPQHF
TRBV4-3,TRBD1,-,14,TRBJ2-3,TGCGCCAGCAGCCAGGACAGGGGAACAGATACGCAGTATTTT,CASSQDRGTDTQYF
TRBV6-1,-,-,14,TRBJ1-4,TGTGCCAGCAGTGAAGTGACAGGATATGAAAAACTGTTTTTT,CASSEVTGYEKLFF
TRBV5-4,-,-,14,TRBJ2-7,TGTGCCAGCAGCTCCTCCGGGACACCGCAAGAGCAGTACTTC,CASSSSGTPQEQYF
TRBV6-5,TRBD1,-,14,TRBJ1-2,TGTGCCAGCAGATCTGCCGGGACAGGGGTTGGCTACACCTTC,CASRSAGTGVGYTF
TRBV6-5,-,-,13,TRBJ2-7,TGTGCCAGCAGTTACGACAGTATGAACGAGCAGTACTTC,CASSYDSMNEQYF
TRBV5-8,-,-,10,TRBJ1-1,TGTGCCAGCGGCCGTCTTGAAGCTTTCTTT,CASGRLEAFF
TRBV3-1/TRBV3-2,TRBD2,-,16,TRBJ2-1,TGTGCCAGCAGCCAAGTAGCGGGGGGGACATACAATGAGCAGTTCTTC,CASSQVAGGTYNEQFF
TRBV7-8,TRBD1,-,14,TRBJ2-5,TGTGCCAGCAGATACAGGGGGCGCCCCGAGACCCAGTACTTC,CASRYRGRPETQYF
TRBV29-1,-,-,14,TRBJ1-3,TGCAGCATTGTGGAGGGCCCCACGGGAAACACCATATATTTT,CSIVEGPTGNTIYF
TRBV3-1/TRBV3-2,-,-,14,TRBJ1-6,TGTGCCAGCAGCCAAGATAGGGGTTCCGGCCCCCTCCACTTT,CASSQDRGSGPLHF
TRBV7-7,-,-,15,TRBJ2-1,TGTGCCAGCAGCTTAGGTCCAGGGGAATACAATGAGCAGTTCTTC,CASSLGPGEYNEQFF
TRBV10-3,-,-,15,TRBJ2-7,TGTGCCATCAGTGACAAATCAGGGTCGAGTTCCGAGCAGTACTTC,CAISDKSGSSSEQYF
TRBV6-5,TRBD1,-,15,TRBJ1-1,TGTGCCAGCAGTTACCTCCCCGGGACAGGGGGCGAAGCTTTCTTT,CASSYLPGTGGEAFF
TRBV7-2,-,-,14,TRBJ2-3,TGTGCCAGCAGCCCCAGCGTCAGCACATATACGCAGTATTTT,CASSPSVSTYTQYF
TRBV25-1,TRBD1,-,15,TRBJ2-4,TGTGCCAGCAGTGAATTCGCGACAGGGGGAAACATTCAGTACTTC,CASSEFATGGNIQYF
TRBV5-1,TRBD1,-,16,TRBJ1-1,TGCGCCAGCAGCTTGGATGGACAGGAGATTGACACTGAAGCTTTCTTT,CASSLDGQEIDTEAFF
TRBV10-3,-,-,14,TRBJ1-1,TGTGCCATCAGCGCTCCGGGACAGAACACTGAAGCTTTCTTT,CAISAPGQNTEAFF
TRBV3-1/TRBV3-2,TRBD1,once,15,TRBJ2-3,TGTGCCAGCAGCCCCGGGACAGCAAGCACAGATACGCAGTATTTT,CASSPGTASTDTQYF
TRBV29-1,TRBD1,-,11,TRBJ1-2,TGCAGCGTGGGGGACAGCTATGGCTACACCTTC,CSVGDSYGYTF
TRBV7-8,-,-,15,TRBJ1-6,TGTGCCAGCAGCTGGGTAGGGGCCACCAATTCACCCCTCCACTTT,CASSWVGATNSPLHF
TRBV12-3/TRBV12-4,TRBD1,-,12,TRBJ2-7,TGTGCCAGCAGTTACAGGGGTTACGAGCAGTACTTC,CASSYRGYEQYF
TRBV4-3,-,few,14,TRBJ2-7,TGCGCCAGCAGCCAAGCACGGGGAGGATACGAGCAGTACTTC,CASSQARGGYEQYF
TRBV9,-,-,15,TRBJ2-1,TGTGCCAGCAGCATACTAACGGATCCCTCGGGTGAGCAGTTCTTC,CASSILTDPSGEQFF
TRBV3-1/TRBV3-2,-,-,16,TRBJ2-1,TGTGCCAGCAGCCGCACAGAGCCCTGGTTCGGGGGTGAGCAGTTCTTC,CASSRTEPWFGGEQFF
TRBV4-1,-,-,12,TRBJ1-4,TGCGCCAGCAGCCAAGTCTTGGAAAAACTGTTTTTT,CASSQVLEKLFF
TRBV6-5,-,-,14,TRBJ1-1,TGTGCCAGCAGTCCCGGTTCCATGAACACTGAAGCTTTCTTT,CASSPGSMNTEAFF
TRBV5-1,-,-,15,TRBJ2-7,TGCGCCAGCAGCTTCTCCGGGACACCCGATTACGAGCAGTACTTC,CASSFSGTPDYEQYF
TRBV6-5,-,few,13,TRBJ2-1,TGTGCCAGCAGCAAAGACACGTACAATGAGCAGTTCTTC,CASSKDTYNEQFF
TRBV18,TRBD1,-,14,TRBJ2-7,TGTGCCAGCTCACCTGCCGGGACAGCGTACGAGCAGTACTTC,CASSPAGTAYEQYF
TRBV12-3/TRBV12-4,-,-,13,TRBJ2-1,TGTGCCAGCAGGCCCTCAGGGTTGAATGAGCAGTTCTTC,CASRPSGLNEQFF
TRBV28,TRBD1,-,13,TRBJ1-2,TGTGCCAGCAGTCGGACAGGGAGGCCTGGCTACACCTTC,CASSRTGRPGYTF
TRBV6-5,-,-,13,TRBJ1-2,TGTGCCAGCAGAATAGACAGTAACTATGGCTACACCTTC,CASRIDSNYGYTF
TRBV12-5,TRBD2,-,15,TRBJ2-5,TGTGCTAGTGGTTTGAGCGGGACGTACCAAGAGACCCAGTACTTC,CASGLSGTYQETQYF
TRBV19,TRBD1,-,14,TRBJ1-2,TGTGCCAGTAAAGGGAGGGGACAGGGGTATGGCTACACCTTC,CASKGRGQGYGYTF
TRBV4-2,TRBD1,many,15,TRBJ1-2,TGTGCCAGCAGCCAAGAAGGGACAGGGGGCGTTGGCTACACCTTC,CASSQEGTGGVGYTF
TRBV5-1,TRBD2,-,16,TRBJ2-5,TGCGCCAGCAGCTTGAGGACTAGCGGGGGGCAAGAGACCCAGTACTTC,CASSLRTSGGQETQYF
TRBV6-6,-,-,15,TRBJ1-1,TGTGCCAGCAGTACTGATCGGGGGGGGAACACTGAAGCTTTCTTT,CASSTDRGGNTEAFF
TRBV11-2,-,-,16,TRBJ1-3,TGTGCCAGCAGCCTAGTCCGGGGAAGCTCTGGAAACACCATATATTTT,CASSLVRGSSGNTIYF
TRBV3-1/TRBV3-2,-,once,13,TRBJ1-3,TGTGCCAGCAGCCAAGGCGCGGGAAACACCATATATTTT,CASSQGAGNTIYF
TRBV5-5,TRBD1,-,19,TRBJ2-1,TGTGCCAGCAGCTTGGAGGCCCTCCGCCGACAGGGGGCTAGGAATGAGCAGTTCTTC,CASSLEALRRQGARNEQFF
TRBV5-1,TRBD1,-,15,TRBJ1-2,TGCGCCAGCAGCTTAGGACAGGGGGCGAGCTATGGCTACACCTTC,CASSLGQGASYGYTF
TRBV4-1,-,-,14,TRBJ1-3,TGCGCCAGCAGCCAAGGCCCTGGGAGCGACACCATATATTTT,CASSQGPGSDTIYF
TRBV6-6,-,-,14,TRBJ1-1,TGTGCCAGCAGTTCAAAGGGGCAGAAGGCTGAAGCTTTCTTT,CASSSKGQKAEAFF
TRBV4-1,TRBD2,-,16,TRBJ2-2,TGCGCCAGCAGCCCCCAGCGGGGGTCGAACACCGGGGAGCTGTTTTTT,CASSPQRGSNTGELFF
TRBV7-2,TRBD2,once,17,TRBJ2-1,TGTGCCAGCAGGGGACTAGCGGGGGCCCACTACTACAATGAGCAGTTCTTC,CASRGLAGAHYYNEQFF